This TCR beta chain originates from a study of blood T cell repertoires in COVID-19. Trimming took off 2 bases at V and 1 base at J, with 2 bases between the two ends. Germline V CDR1 and CDR2: DFQATT, SNEGSKA (reference sequence). The CDR3 loop spans 11 amino acids. Using immunoSEQ multiplex PCR, the repertoire was profiled, and TCRdb retains in-frame clones only, with some absent. There are about 160,000 clones in the sample; 65% to 90% occur only once, and roughly 6.4% lies in the top ten. Note on this clone: The sample holds other DNA sequences that translate to the same CDR3.

The TCR sequence derives from a woman aged 35 to 49 with COVID-19, enrolled during active disease. The chain couples TRBV20-1 to TRBJ1-1; the D is unclear. Sequencing input: peripheral blood. CDR3 DNA: TGCAGTGCTAGACAGAACACTGAAGCTTTCTTT. Translating it yields CSARQNTEAFF.